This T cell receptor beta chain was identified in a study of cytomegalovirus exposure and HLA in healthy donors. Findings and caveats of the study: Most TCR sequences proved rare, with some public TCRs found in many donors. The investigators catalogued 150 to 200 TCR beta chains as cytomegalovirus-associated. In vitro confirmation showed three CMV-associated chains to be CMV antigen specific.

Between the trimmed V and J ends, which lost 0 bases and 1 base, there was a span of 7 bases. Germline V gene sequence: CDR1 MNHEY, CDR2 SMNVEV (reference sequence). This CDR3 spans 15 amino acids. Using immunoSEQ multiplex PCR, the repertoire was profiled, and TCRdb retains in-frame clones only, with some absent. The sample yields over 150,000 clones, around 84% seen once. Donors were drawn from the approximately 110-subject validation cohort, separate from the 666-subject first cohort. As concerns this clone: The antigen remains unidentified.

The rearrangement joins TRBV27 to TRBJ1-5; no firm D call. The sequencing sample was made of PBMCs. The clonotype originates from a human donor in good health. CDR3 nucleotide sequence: TGTGCCAGCAGTTTATCACGGGGAAGCAATCAGCCCCAGCATTTT. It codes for CASSLSRGSNQPQHF.